This T cell receptor beta chain was captured by sequencing in a study of blood T cell repertoires in COVID-19 (dated by TCRdb to about 2020). General notes on the study: Collaborator samples came from the United States, Italy and Spain and covered acute and convalescent phases of COVID-19. The prospective study material was composed of cDNA or gDNA derived from T cells, B-cell-depleted T cells, or PBMCs. Subjects who had been exposed to COVID-19, were actively infected with it, or had recovered from it provided the deeply sampled blood TCRbeta repertoires that made up the dataset. The repertoires were released in a freely available public database meant as a resource for research on the immune response to SARS-CoV-2. Samples came from the ongoing ImmuneRACE study (first 160 participants) plus 1,254 subjects from 6 global collaborators. Nearly every sample came with metadata listing a de-identified subject ID, COVID-19 status, age in years and sex. Where HLA class I and class II types were available, the types were taken from metadata supplied by the sample provider, not from assay-based typing. Broader findings and caveats from the paper: Clinical and demographic metadata were provided uncurated, with the amount varying by source and participant.

Each collaborating institution followed its own protocols to collect whole blood in K2EDTA tubes. Collaborator samples were shipped for TCRbeta analysis as frozen whole blood, isolated PBMCs, or DNA extracted from either sample type. Of note for this clone: The specificity of this receptor is unknown. No much larger clone is present one base from it, and per-base qualities are unavailable.

Trimming costs V 6 bases and J 2 bases, and their ends lie 9 bases apart. From cysteine to phenylalanine, the CDR3 is 13 amino acids long. The entry retains the CDR3 DNA only, 39 bases that are in frame from base 1. Reading the germline V gene gives CDR1 SNHLY and CDR2 FYNNEI. TCRbeta CDR3 regions were amplified from genomic DNA using the immunoSEQ Assay, a bias-controlled multiplex PCR. From the authors' description of their analysis: Nucleated cell counts per sample were estimated from amplification of reference gene primers within the assay. To quantify the absolute abundance of each unique TCRbeta CDR3 rearrangement, sequence reads were collapsed and filtered. For each sample, productive Simpson clonality was calculated as the square root of Simpson's diversity index across productive rearrangements. TCRdb obtained this table from immuneACCESS and retained in-frame rearrangements with V and J assigned. These tables miss some clones; where compared with another copy, unresolved V genes account for less than half of the shortfall, and the remainder is unexplained. From that table come the V and J calls and clone size; the DNA was used to work out D and trimming. This sample has fewer than 95,000 clones in its table, and 90% of those were observed once. 0.75% to 0.8% of the sample comes from the top ten.

This sequence uses TRBV2 and TRBJ2-3; TRBD1 is a possible D gene, resting on 6 matching bases. What was sequenced was peripheral blood. This TCR was recovered from a woman aged 80 or over with acute or convalescent COVID-19. The nucleotide sequence is TGTGCCAGCAGCCAGGGGTACACAGATACGCAGTATTTT. Its amino acids are CASSQGYTDTQYF.